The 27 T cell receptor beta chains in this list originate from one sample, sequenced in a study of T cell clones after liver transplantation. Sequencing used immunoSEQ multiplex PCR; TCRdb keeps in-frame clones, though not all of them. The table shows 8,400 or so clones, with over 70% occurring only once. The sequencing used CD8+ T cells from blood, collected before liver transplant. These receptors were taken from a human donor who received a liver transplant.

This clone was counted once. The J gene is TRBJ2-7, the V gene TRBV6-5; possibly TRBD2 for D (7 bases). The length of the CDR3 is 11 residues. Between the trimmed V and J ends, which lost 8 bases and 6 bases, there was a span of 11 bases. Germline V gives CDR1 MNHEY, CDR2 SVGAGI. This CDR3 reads CASGGGGEQYF. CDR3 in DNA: TGTGCCAGCGGGGGGGGCGGCGAGCAGTACTTC.

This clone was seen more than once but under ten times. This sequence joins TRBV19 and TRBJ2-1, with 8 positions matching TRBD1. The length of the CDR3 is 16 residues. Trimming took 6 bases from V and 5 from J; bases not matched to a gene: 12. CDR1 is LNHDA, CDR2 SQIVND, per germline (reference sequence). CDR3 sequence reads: CASSLDRATGDNEQFF. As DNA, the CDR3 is TGTGCCAGTAGCCTGGACAGGGCGACTGGGGACAATGAGCAGTTCTTC.

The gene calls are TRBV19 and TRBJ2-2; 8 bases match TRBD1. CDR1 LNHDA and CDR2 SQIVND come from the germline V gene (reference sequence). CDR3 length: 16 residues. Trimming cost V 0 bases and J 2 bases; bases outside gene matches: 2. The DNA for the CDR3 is TGTGCCAGTAGTATAGACAGGGGGCTAAACACCGGGGAGCTGTTTTTT. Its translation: CASSIDRGLNTGELFF.

DNA for the CDR3: TGTGCCAGCAGGACTGGGGGGGCGACCTACGAGCAGTACTTC. Amino acid sequence: CASRTGGATYEQYF. This chain connects TRBV27 to TRBJ2-7, with a tentative D call TRBD2 (7 bases). Germline values: CDR1 MNHEY, CDR2 SMNVEV (reference sequence). The CDR3 is 14 amino acids. With 6 bases removed from V and 2 bases from J, the gap between germline ends came to 14 bases.

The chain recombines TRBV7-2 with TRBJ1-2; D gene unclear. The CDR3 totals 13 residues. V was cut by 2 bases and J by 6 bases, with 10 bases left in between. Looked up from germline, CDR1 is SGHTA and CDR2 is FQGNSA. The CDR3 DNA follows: TGTGCCAGCAGCTTATTCTCGGCGGATGGCTACACCTTC. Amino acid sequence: CASSLFSADGYTF.

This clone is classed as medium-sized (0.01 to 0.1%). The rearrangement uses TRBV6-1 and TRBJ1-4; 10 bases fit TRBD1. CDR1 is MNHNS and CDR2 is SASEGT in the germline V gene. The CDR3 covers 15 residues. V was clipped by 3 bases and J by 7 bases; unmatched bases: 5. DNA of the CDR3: TGTGCCAGCAGTGATACGACAGGGGGCTTTGAAAAACTGTTTTTT. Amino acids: CASSDTTGGFEKLFF.

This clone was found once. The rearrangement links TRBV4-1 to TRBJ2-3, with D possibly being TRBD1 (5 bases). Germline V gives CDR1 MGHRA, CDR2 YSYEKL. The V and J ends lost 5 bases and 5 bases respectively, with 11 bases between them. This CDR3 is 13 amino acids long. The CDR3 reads CASSYPREDTQYF. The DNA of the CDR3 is TGCGCCAGCAGCTATCCCAGGGAAGATACGCAGTATTTT.

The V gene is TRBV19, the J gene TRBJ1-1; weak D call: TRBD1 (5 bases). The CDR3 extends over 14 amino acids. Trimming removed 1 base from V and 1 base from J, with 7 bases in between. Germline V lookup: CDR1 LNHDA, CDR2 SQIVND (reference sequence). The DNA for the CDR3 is TGTGCCAGTAGTATAGGCGGGGCGAACACTGAAGCTTTCTTT. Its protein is CASSIGGANTEAFF.

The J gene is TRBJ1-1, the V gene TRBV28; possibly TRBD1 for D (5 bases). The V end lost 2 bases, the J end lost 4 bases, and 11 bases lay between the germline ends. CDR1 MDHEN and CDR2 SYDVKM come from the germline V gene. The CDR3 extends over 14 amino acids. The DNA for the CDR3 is TGTGCCAGCAGTTTACCGGGGACTGTCACTGAAGCTTTCTTT. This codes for CASSLPGTVTEAFF.

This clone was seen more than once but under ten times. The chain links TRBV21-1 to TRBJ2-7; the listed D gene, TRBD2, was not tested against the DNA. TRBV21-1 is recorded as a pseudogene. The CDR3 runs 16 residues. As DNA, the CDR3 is TGTGCCAGCAGCAAATTGCGCGGGGCGAGCTCCTACGAGCAGTACTTC. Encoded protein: CASSKLRGASSYEQYF.

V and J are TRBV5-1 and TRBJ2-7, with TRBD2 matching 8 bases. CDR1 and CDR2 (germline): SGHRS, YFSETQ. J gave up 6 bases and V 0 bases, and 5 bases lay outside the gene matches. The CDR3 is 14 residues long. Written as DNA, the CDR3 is TGCGCCAGCAGCTTGGCGGGGGGGTCGGGCGAGCAGTACTTC. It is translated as CASSLAGGSGEQYF.

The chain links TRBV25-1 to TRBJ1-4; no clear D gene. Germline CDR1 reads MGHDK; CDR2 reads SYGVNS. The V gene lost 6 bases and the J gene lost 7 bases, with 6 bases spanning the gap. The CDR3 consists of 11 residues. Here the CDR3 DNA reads TGTGCCAGCAGGTTGAGTGAAAAACTGTTTTTT. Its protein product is CASRLSEKLFF.

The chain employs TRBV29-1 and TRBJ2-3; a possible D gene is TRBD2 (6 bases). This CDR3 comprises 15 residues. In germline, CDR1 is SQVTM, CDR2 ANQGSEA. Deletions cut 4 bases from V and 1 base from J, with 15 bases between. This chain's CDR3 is CSVVSLGEGTDTQYF. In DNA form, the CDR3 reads TGCAGCGTTGTAAGTCTGGGGGAGGGCACAGATACGCAGTATTTT.

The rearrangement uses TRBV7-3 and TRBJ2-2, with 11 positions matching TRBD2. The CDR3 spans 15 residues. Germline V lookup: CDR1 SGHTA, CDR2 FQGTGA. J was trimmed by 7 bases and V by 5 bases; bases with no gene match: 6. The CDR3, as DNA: TGTGCCAGCAGCCCACTAGCGGGGGAAGTCGGGGAGCTGTTTTTT. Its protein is CASSPLAGEVGELFF.

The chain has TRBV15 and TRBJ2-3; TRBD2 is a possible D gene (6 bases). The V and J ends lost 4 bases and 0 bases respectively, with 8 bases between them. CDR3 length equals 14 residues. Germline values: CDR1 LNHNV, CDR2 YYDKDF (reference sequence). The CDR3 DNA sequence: TGTGCCACCAGCACGGGGGAAAGCACAGATACGCAGTATTTT. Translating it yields CATSTGESTDTQYF.

Here the CDR3 reads CASSLFGGDTQYF. CDR3 in DNA: TGTGCCAGCAGTTTATTCGGCGGGGATACGCAGTATTTT. The chain recombines TRBV27 with TRBJ2-3, with D perhaps TRBD2 (5 bases). The CDR3 is 13 residues long. Germline-derived CDR1 and CDR2 are MNHEY and SMNVEV (reference sequence). Trimming left V 1 base short and J 6 bases short, with 8 bases between.

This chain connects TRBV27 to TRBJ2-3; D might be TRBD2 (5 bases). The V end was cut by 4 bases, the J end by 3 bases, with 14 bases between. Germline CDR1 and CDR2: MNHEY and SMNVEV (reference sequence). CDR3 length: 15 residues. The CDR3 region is CASSSLGSPTDTQYF. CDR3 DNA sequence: TGTGCCAGCAGTTCACTAGGGTCTCCAACAGATACGCAGTATTTT.

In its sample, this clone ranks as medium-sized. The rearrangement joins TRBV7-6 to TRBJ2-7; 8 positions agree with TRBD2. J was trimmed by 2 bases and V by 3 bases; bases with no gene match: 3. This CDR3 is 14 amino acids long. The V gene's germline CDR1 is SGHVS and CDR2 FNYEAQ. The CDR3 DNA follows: TGTGCCAGCAGCTTTAGCGGGGAAGCCTACGAGCAGTACTTC. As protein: CASSFSGEAYEQYF.

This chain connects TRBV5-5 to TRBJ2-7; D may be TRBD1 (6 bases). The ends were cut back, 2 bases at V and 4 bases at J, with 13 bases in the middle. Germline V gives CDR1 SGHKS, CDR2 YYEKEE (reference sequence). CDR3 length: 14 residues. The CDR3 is CASSLQGTDYEQYF. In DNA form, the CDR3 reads TGTGCCAGCAGCTTACAGGGAACAGATTACGAGCAGTACTTC.

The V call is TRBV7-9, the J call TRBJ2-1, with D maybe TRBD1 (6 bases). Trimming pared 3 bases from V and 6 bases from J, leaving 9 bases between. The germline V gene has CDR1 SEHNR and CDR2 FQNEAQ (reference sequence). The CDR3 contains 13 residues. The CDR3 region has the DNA TGTGCCAGCAGCTTCGGGACAACCAATGAGCAGTTCTTC. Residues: CASSFGTTNEQFF. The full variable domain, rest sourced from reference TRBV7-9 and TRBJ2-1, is DTGVSQNPRHKITKRGQNVTFRCDPISEHNRLYWYRQTLGQGPEFLTYFQNEAQLEKSRLLSDRFSAERPKGSFSTLEIQRTEQGDSAMYLCASSFGTTNEQFFGPGTRLTVL.

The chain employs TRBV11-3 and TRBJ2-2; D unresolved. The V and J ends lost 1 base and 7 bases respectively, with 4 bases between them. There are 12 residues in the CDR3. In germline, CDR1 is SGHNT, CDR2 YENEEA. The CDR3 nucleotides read TGTGCCAGCAGCTTAGTACTCGGGGAGCTGTTTTTT. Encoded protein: CASSLVLGELFF.

The CDR3 coding sequence is TGTGCCAGCACTCGGACTAGCGGATACAATGAGCAGTTCTTC. Amino acids: CASTRTSGYNEQFF. The rearrangement links TRBV27 to TRBJ2-1, with 10 bases aligning to TRBD2. V was clipped by 7 bases and J by 4 bases; unmatched bases: 4. This CDR3 is built from 14 residues. From germline, CDR1 is MNHEY and CDR2 SMNVEV (reference sequence).

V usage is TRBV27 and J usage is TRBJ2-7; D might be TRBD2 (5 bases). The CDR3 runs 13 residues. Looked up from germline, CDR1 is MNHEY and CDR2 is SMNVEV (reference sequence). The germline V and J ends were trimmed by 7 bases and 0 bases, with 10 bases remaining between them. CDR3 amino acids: CASIGVGSYEQYF. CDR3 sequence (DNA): TGTGCCAGCATCGGGGTAGGCTCCTACGAGCAGTACTTC.

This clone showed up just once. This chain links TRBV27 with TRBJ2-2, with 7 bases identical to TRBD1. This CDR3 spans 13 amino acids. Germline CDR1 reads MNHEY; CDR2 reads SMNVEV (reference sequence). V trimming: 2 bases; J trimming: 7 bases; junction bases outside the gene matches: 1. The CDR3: CASSLNRGGELFF. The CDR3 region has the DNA TGTGCCAGCAGTTTAAACAGGGGCGGGGAGCTGTTTTTT.

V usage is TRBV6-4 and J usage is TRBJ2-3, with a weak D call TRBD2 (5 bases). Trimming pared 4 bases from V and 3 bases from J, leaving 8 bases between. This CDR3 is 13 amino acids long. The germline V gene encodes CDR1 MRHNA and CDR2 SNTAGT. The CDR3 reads CASSVGETDTQYF. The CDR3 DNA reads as TGTGCCAGCAGTGTCGGGGAAACAGATACGCAGTATTTT.

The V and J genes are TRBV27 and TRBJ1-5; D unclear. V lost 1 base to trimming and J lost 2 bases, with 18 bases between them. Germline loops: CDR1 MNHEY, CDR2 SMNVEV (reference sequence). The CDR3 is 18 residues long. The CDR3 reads CASSLFAMVNSGNQPQHF. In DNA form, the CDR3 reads TGTGCCAGCAGTTTATTCGCCATGGTTAACTCGGGCAATCAGCCCCAGCATTTT.

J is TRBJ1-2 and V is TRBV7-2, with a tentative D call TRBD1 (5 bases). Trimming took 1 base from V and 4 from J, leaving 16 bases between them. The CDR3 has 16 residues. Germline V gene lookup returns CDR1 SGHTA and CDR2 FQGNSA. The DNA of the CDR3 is TGTGCCAGCAGCTTAGAGGCAGGGTTGGCATCCTATGGCTACACCTTC. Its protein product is CASSLEAGLASYGYTF. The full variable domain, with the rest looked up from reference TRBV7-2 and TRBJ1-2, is GAGVSQSPSNKVTEKGKDVELRCDPISGHTALYWYRQSLGQGLEFLIYFQGNSAPDKSGLPSDRFSAERTGGSVSTLTIQRTQQEDSAVYLCASSLEAGLASYGYTFGSGTRLTVV.